This TCR beta chain was found in a study of regulatory T cells in long-lasting Graves disease. General study findings and limits: Persistent disease favored TRBV28, TRBJ1-2 and TRBJ2-5. With approximately 2,800 shared public clonotypes, persistent patients exceeded new patients, who shared about 1,000.

Germline V gives CDR1 LNHDA, CDR2 SQIVND (reference sequence). The trim removed 3 bases at V and 5 bases at J, leaving 6 bases unmatched. The CDR3 is 14 residues long. Assembly of TCR beta libraries relied on iRepertoire HTBI primers together with Arm-PCR of CDR3 regions. MiXCR, run by TCRdb on the multiplex PCR reads, gives a single entry per CDR3 protein. Counted here are roughly 560,000 distinct CDR3 sequences, about 16% occurring once; the ten biggest clones make up around 25%. Remarks on this clonotype: Its cognate antigen is unknown.

Indicated time point: newly diagnosed GD, antithyroid drugs for less than 3 months. PBMC RNA was the source of the TCR library. These data are also associated with another study on T cells in Graves' hyperthyroidism and ophthalmopathy. That report adds: The study excluded patients with uncontrolled infection, other autoimmune disease, pregnancy or lactation. Patients with ophthalmopathy were separated from those with stable hyperthyroidism by a 13 V-J model.

The sequence came from a middle-aged woman with Graves disease. The chain combines TRBV19 with TRBJ2-5, with TRBD1 identical over 7 bases. The material sequenced was peripheral blood mononuclear cells (PBMCs), taken at new diagnosis, from a patient treated with antithyroid drugs. For the CDR3, the DNA is TGTGCCAGTAGTATCATGACAGGGCGGGAGACCCAGTACTTC. Its protein product is CASSIMTGRETQYF. Together with reference TRBV19 and TRBJ2-5, the CDR3 gives the full variable domain: DGGITQSPKYLFRKEGQNVTLSCEQNLNHDAMYWYRQDPGQGLRLIYYSQIVNDFQKGDIAEGYSVSREKKESFPLTVTSAQKNPTAFYLCASSIMTGRETQYFGPGTRLLVL.